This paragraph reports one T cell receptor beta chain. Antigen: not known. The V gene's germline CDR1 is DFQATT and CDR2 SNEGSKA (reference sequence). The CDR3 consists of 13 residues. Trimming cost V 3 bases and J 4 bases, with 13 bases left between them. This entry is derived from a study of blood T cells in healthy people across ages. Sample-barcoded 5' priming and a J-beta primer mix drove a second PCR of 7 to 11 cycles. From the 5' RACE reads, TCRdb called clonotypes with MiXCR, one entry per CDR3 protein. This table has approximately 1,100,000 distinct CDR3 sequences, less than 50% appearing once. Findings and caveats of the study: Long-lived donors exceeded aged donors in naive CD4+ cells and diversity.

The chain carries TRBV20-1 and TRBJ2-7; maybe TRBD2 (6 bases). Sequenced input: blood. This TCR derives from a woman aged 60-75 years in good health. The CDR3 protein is CSASSGLLYEQYF. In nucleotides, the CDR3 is TGCAGTGCTAGTAGCGGCCTCCTTTACGAGCAGTACTTC.